This is a list of T cell receptor beta chains from one sample in a study of Graves' ophthalmopathy and Graves' hyperthyroidism. TCRdb fed the multiplex PCR reads into MiXCR, producing one record per CDR3 protein. This table holds over 500,000 distinct CDR3 sequences, 22% found once. Sequences were obtained from peripheral blood. These receptors were collected from a woman younger than 30 with stable Graves' hyperthyroidism. Some clones in this sample may be carry-over from other donors' samples. Both conserved end residues are part of each CDR3. A D gene is named only where the DNA matches it firmly. For some rows the clone size is stated as once, few or many, or as a class when expanded; others skip it.

d_gene	abundance	v_gene	len	j_gene	CDR3nt	CDR3aa
TRBD1	many	TRBV6-1	15	TRBJ2-7	TGTGCCAGCAGTGATGGCGGGCAGGGGGCGTACGAGCAGTACTTC	CASSDGGQGAYEQYF
NA	many	TRBV12-3/TRBV12-4	12	TRBJ2-7	TGTGCCAGCACGAGAGATCCCTACGAGCAGTACTTC	CASTRDPYEQYF
TRBD1	NA	TRBV28	12	TRBJ2-4	TGTGCCAGCAGTTTCAGGGGGAACATTCAGTACTTC	CASSFRGNIQYF
TRBD1	few	TRBV19	14	TRBJ1-6	TGTGCCAGCGCGGCGGGACAGGGTAATTCACCCCTCCACTTT	CASAAGQGNSPLHF
NA	many	TRBV10-3	15	TRBJ1-5	TGTGCCATCAGGGAGGCGGGGGCCTGGGGTCAGCCCCAGCATTTT	CAIREAGAWGQPQHF
TRBD1	few	TRBV14	15	TRBJ2-2	TGTGCCAGCAGCCAAGGGACAGGGGGATCCGGGGAGCTGTTTTTT	CASSQGTGGSGELFF
TRBD1	many	TRBV11-1	18	TRBJ1-5	TGTGCCAGCAGCTTAGGGATAGTGGGCCAGGGGGCCAATCAGCCCCAGCATTTT	CASSLGIVGQGANQPQHF
NA	many	TRBV5-5	14	TRBJ2-5	TGTGCCAGCAGCTTGGCGGTAGGGCTGGAGACCCAGTACTTC	CASSLAVGLETQYF
NA	few	TRBV27	16	TRBJ2-5	TGTGCCAGCAGTTTAACGGGGCGGGGGCCCCAAGAGACCCAGTACTTC	CASSLTGRGPQETQYF
TRBD2	NA	TRBV15	14	TRBJ2-7	TGTGCCACCAGCAGAGGGAATAGCGGGGACGAGCAGTACTTC	CATSRGNSGDEQYF
NA	NA	TRBV7-2	13	TRBJ2-7	TGTGCCAGCAGCTCCCGGGACTCCCGAGAGCAGTACTTC	CASSSRDSREQYF
NA	few	TRBV6-1	14	TRBJ1-2	TGTGCCAGCAGTGAGCCCGAGGCAGGCCTCGACTACACCTTC	CASSEPEAGLDYTF
TRBD1	once	TRBV12-3/TRBV12-4	13	TRBJ2-7	TGTGCCAGCAGAGAACTTAGGGACAGCGAGCAGTACTTC	CASRELRDSEQYF
NA	many	TRBV7-3	13	TRBJ1-1	TGTGCCAGCAGCTTAGACGGGGGTAGGGAAGCTTTCTTT	CASSLDGGREAFF
NA	few	TRBV30	14	TRBJ2-7	TGTGCCTGGAGTGTCGTGACAGCCTCCTACGAGCAGTACTTC	CAWSVVTASYEQYF
NA	many	TRBV7-2	12	TRBJ2-5	TGTGCCAGCAGCTTAGTTAGGGAGACCCAGTACTTC	CASSLVRETQYF
TRBD1	many	TRBV6-1	15	TRBJ1-6	TGTGCCAGCAGATTGCCGGGACAGAGTAATTCACCCCTCCACTTT	CASRLPGQSNSPLHF
NA	many	TRBV4-2	17	TRBJ1-2	TGTGCCAGCAGCCAAATCCCCCAGGGGCAGTCGAGATATGGCTACACCTTC	CASSQIPQGQSRYGYTF